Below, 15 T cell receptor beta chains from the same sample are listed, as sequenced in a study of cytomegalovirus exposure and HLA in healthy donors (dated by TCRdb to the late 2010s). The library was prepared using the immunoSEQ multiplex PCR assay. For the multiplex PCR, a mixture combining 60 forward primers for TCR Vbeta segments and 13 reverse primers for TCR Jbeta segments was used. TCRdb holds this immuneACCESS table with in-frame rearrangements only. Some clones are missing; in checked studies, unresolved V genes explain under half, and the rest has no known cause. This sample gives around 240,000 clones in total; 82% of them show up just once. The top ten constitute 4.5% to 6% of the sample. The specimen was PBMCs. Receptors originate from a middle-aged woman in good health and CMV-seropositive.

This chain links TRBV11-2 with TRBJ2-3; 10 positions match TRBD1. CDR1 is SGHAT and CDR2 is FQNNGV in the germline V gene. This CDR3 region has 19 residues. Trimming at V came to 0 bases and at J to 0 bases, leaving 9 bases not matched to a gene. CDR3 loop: CASSLEGQGFFSSTDTQYF. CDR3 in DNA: TGTGCCAGCAGCTTAGAGGGACAGGGGTTCTTCTCTAGCACAGATACGCAGTATTTT.

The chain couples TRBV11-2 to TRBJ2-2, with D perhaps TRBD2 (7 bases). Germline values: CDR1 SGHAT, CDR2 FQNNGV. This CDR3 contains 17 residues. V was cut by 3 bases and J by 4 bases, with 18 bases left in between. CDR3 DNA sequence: TGTGCCAGCAGCTTCAGTTCGGGGGGCAGCGGCACCGGGGAGCTGTTTTTT. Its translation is CASSFSSGGSGTGELFF.

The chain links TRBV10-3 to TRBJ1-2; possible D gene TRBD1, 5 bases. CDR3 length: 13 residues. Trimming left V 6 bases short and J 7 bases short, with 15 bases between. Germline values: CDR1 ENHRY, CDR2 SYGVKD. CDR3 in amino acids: CAIRTTGEGGYTF. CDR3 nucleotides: TGTGCCATCAGGACAACGGGGGAGGGTGGCTACACCTTC.

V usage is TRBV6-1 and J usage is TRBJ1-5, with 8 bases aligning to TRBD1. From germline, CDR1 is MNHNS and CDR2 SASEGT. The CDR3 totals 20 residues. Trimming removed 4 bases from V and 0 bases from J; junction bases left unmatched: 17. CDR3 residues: CASSVSFGTGGTNSNQPQHF. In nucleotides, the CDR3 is TGTGCCAGCAGTGTTAGCTTTGGTACAGGGGGGACTAATAGCAATCAGCCCCAGCATTTT.

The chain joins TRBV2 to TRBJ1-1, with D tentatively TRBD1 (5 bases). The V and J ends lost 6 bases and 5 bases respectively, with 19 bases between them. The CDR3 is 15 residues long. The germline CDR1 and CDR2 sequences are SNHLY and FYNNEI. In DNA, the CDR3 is TGTGCCAGCAGACCCTATGTGACGGGGGATACTGAAGCTTTCTTT. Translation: CASRPYVTGDTEAFF.

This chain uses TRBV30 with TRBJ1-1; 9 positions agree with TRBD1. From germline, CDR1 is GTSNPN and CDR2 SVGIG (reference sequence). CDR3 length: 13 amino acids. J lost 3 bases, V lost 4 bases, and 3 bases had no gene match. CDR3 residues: CAWTRTGDTEAFF. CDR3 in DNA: TGTGCCTGGACACGGACAGGGGACACTGAAGCTTTCTTT.

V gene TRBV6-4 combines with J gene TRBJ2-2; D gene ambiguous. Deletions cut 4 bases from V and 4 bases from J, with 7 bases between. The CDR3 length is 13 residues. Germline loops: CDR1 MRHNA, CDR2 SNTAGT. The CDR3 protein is CASSATSTGELFF. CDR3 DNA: TGTGCCAGCAGTGCTACGTCCACCGGGGAGCTGTTTTTT.

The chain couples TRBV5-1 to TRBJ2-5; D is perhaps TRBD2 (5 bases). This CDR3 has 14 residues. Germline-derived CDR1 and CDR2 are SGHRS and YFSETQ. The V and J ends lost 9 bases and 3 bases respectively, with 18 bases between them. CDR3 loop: CATSWVRGEETQYF. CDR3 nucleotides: TGCGCCACCAGTTGGGTCCGGGGAGAAGAGACCCAGTACTTC.

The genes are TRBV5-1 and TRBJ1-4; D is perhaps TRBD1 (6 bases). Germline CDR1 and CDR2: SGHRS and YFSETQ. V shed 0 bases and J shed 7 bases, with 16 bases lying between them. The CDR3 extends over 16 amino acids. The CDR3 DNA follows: TGCGCCAGCAGCTTGGGGGGTACCCTAGGGGGTGAAAAACTGTTTTTT. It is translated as CASSLGGTLGGEKLFF.

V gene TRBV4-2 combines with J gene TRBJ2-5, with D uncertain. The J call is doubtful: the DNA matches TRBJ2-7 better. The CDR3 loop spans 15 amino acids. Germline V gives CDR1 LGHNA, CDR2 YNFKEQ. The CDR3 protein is CASSQENSYFYEQYF. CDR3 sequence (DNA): TGTGCCAGCAGCCAAGAAAATAGTTACTTCTACGAGCAGTACTTC.

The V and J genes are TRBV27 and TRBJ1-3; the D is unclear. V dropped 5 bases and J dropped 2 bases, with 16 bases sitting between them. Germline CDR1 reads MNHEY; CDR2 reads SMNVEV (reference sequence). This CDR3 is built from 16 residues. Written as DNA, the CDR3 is TGTGCCAGCAGTCCCTCTATCGTATCGACTGGAAACACCATATATTTT. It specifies CASSPSIVSTGNTIYF.

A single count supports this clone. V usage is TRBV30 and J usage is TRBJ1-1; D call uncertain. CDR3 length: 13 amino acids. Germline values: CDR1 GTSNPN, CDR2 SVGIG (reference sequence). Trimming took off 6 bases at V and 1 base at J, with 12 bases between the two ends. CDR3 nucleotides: TGTGCCTGTAGACAAGAAACGAACACTGAAGCTTTCTTT. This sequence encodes CACRQETNTEAFF.

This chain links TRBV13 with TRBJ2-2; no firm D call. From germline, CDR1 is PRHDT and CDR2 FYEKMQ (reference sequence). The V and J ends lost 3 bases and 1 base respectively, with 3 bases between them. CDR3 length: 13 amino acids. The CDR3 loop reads CASSFQNTGELFF. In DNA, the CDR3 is TGTGCCAGCAGCTTCCAGAACACCGGGGAGCTGTTTTTT.

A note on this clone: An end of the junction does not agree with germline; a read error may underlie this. DNA for the CDR3: TGTGCCAGCAGTTACGCGGGAAGGGAGAACTCTGAAGCTTTCTTT. It specifies CASSYAGRENSEAFF. This chain uses TRBV6-6 with TRBJ1-1; D unclear. The germline gives CDR1 MNHNY, CDR2 SVGAGI (reference sequence). There are 15 residues in the CDR3.

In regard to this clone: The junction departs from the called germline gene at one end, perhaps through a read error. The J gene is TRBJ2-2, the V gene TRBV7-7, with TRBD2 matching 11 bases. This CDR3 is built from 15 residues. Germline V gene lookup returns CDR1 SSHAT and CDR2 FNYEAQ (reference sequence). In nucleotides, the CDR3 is TGTGCTAGCAGCTTAGGGACTAGCGGCACCGGGGAGCTGTTTTTT. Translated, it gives CASSLGTSGTGELFF.